A single sample gave rise to the 22 T cell receptor beta chains below, sequenced in a study of T cells in Graves' hyperthyroidism and ophthalmopathy. Amplified TCR beta CDR3 regions derived from RNA transcripts. First-round RT-PCR targeting the TCR CDR3 was performed with the HTBI primer set. From the multiplex PCR reads, TCRdb called clonotypes with MiXCR, one entry per CDR3 protein. This table holds around 760,000 distinct CDR3 sequences, just over 35% found once. Sequences were obtained from blood. These receptors were taken from a woman aged 40 to 50 with Graves' hyperthyroidism.

This clonotype was seen a few times. The V gene is TRBV29-1, the J gene TRBJ1-2; D might be TRBD1 (5 bases). The CDR3 contains 12 residues. Trimming removed 8 bases at V and 7 bases at J, with 17 bases between. CDR1 is SQVTM and CDR2 is ANQGSEA in the germline V gene. The CDR3 DNA reads as TGCAGCTTAGACGCGGGGACGGTTGGCTACACCTTC. It is translated as CSLDAGTVGYTF. The whole variable domain, filled in from reference TRBV29-1 and TRBJ1-2, reads SAVISQKPSRDICQRGTSLTIQCQVDSQVTMMFWYRQQPGQSLTLIATANQGSEATYESGFVIDKFPISRPNLTFSTLTVSNMSPEDSSIYLCSLDAGTVGYTFGSGTRLTVV.

The genes are TRBV5-6 and TRBJ1-5; D remains ambiguous. V lost 5 bases and J 7 bases, leaving 13 bases between the germline ends. The CDR3 is 13 residues long. CDR1 is SGHDT and CDR2 is YYEEEE in the germline V gene. The DNA for the CDR3 is TGTGCCAGCAGTTATGCCGGAACCCAGCCCCAGCATTTT. It yields the protein CASSYAGTQPQHF.

The rearrangement joins TRBV7-3 to TRBJ2-7; D is ambiguous. The germline V gene has CDR1 SGHTA and CDR2 FQGTGA. V was clipped by 3 bases and J by 7 bases, with 10 bases between them. This CDR3 region has 12 residues. In DNA, the CDR3 is TGTGCCAGCAGCTTGGACGGGTCGGAGCAGTACTTC. It is translated as CASSLDGSEQYF. Full variable domain (rest looked up from reference TRBV7-3 and TRBJ2-7): GAGVSQTPSNKVTEKGKYVELRCDPISGHTALYWYRQSLGQGPEFLIYFQGTGAADDSGLPNDRFFAVRPEGSVSTLKIQRTERGDSAVYLCASSLDGSEQYFGPGTRLTVT.

This clonotype was recorded at least ten times. The chain links TRBV7-9 to TRBJ1-2; tentative D call: TRBD1 (6 bases). The CDR3 sequence is 13 residues long. Trimming removed 1 base at V and 7 bases at J, with 10 bases between. Germline V gene data show CDR1 as SEHNR and CDR2 as FQNEAQ (reference sequence). The CDR3 here is CASSLEGGGGYTF. CDR3 sequence (DNA): TGTGCCAGCAGCTTAGAGGGGGGCGGTGGCTACACCTTC. Combining the CDR3 with reference TRBV7-9 and TRBJ1-2 gives the whole variable domain DTGVSQNPRHKITKRGQNVTFRCDPISEHNRLYWYRQTLGQGPEFLTYFQNEAQLEKSRLLSDRFSAERPKGSFSTLEIQRTEQGDSAMYLCASSLEGGGGYTFGSGTRLTVV.

Here the CDR3 reads CASSWDRGEQYF. CDR3 in DNA: TGCGCCAGCAGCTGGGACAGGGGCGAGCAGTACTTC. J is TRBJ2-7 and V is TRBV5-1, with 10 bases identical to TRBD1. V lost 3 bases and J lost 6; bases outside the gene matches: 0. Germline CDR1 reads SGHRS; CDR2 reads YFSETQ. The CDR3 covers 12 residues.

The chain employs TRBV7-8 and TRBJ2-2, with D maybe TRBD1 (6 bases). The CDR3 covers 15 residues. Trimming removed 5 bases from V and 4 bases from J, with 14 bases in between. CDR1 and CDR2 (germline): SGHVS, FQNEAQ. The CDR3 DNA follows: TGTGCCAGCAGCGATAACAGGGTTGGCACCGGGGAGCTGTTTTTT. Its protein is CASSDNRVGTGELFF.

In this sample, this clonotype turned up once. Because the CDR3 is missing its conserved closing phenylalanine or tryptophan, this is likely a read error. The DNA of the CDR3 is TGTGCCATCACGGGACAGGGGGTTGGTGAGCAGTTCCTC. Translating it yields CAITGQGVGEQFL. The chain links TRBV10-3 to TRBJ2-7; TRBD1 aligns across 11 bases. The last part of the DNA fits TRBJ2-1 better; the J call may be wrong. The germline V gene has CDR1 ENHRY and CDR2 SYGVKD. The CDR3 length is 13 residues.

In this sample, this clonotype turned up many times. The gene calls are TRBV11-2 and TRBJ1-1; D is uncertain. CDR1 and CDR2 from the germline V gene are SGHAT and FQNNGV. The CDR3 loop spans 15 amino acids. V shed 6 bases and J shed 2 bases, with 16 bases lying between them. This chain's CDR3 is CASRVILPRNTEAFF. The DNA of the CDR3 is TGTGCCAGCAGGGTCATCCTCCCGCGCAACACTGAAGCTTTCTTT.

At least ten counts were recorded for this clonotype. This chain joins TRBV29-1 and TRBJ1-1; 7 positions match TRBD1. Germline V gene data show CDR1 as SQVTM and CDR2 as ANQGSEA. The CDR3 consists of 13 residues. Trimming removed 5 bases from V and 3 bases from J; junction bases left unmatched: 6. The CDR3 sequence is CSVRDRSDTEAFF. The CDR3 bases are TGCAGCGTTCGGGACAGATCTGACACTGAAGCTTTCTTT.

This clonotype was observed a handful of times. V and J are TRBV5-1 and TRBJ1-6; a possible D gene is TRBD1 (6 bases). This CDR3 contains 16 residues. V was shortened by 4 bases and J by 5 bases, with 16 bases between the two germline ends. CDR1 is SGHRS and CDR2 is YFSETQ in the germline V gene. The CDR3 sequence is CASSRNRQANNSPLHF. CDR3 in DNA: TGCGCCAGCAGCCGCAATAGACAGGCCAATAATTCACCCCTCCACTTT. Full variable domain (outside the CDR3, taken from reference TRBV5-1 and TRBJ1-6): KAGVTQTPRYLIKTRGQQVTLSCSPISGHRSVSWYQQTPGQGLQFLFEYFSETQRNKGNFPGRFSGRQFSNSRSEMNVSTLELGDSALYLCASSRNRQANNSPLHFGNGTRLTVT.

The sample holds many counts of this clonotype. The rearrangement joins TRBV20-1 to TRBJ2-7, with a tentative D call TRBD2 (6 bases). The CDR3 is made up of 13 amino acids. From germline, CDR1 is DFQATT and CDR2 SNEGSKA (reference sequence). Between the trimmed V and J ends, which lost 3 bases and 9 bases, there was a span of 18 bases. CDR3 sequence: CSASTSSLRGQYF. The CDR3 DNA is TGCAGTGCTAGCACTAGCTCCCTACGAGGGCAGTACTTC.

The chain recombines TRBV11-1 with TRBJ2-2; no reliable D call. The CDR3 is made up of 13 amino acids. V shed 5 bases and J shed 4 bases, with 8 bases lying between them. Per germline, CDR1 SGHAT and CDR2 FQDESV (reference sequence). The chain's CDR3 is CASSPRSTGELFF. The CDR3 DNA is TGTGCCAGCAGCCCGCGGAGCACCGGGGAGCTGTTTTTT. The variable domain in full, with the rest retrieved from reference TRBV11-1 and TRBJ2-2, is EAEVAQSPRYKITEKSQAVAFWCDPISGHATLYWYRQILGQGPELLVQFQDESVVDDSQLPKDRFSAERLKGVDSTLKIQPAELGDSAMYLCASSPRSTGELFFGEGSRLTVL.

With regard to this clonotype: Being one base from a much bigger clone, this may be a read error. The chain has TRBV20-1 and TRBJ2-7; D unresolved. With the DNA end fitting TRBJ2-1 better, the J assignment may be wrong. The CDR3 covers 11 residues. Germline CDR1 reads DFQATT; CDR2 reads SNEGSKA (reference sequence). For the CDR3, the DNA is TGCAGTGCTCGACCTTCCTACGAGCAGTTCTTC. Protein: CSARPSYEQFF.

This clonotype has at least ten counts. The chain joins TRBV7-2 to TRBJ2-7, with 10 bases lining up with TRBD2. Germline assignment: CDR1 SGHTA and CDR2 FQGNSA. J lost 3 bases, V lost 5 bases, and 7 bases had no gene match. This CDR3 contains 15 residues. The CDR3 is CASSALAGAHYEQYF. CDR3 in DNA: TGTGCCAGCAGCGCCCTAGCGGGAGCGCACTACGAGCAGTACTTC.

A note on this clonotype: It may be a read error: a sequence one base away is much more abundant. The chain has TRBV10-1 and TRBJ1-5; D possibly corresponds to TRBD1 (5 bases). The germline V gene encodes CDR1 WNHNN and CDR2 SYGVQD (reference sequence). Between the trimmed V and J ends, which lost 4 bases and 3 bases, there was a span of 10 bases. This CDR3 comprises 14 residues. The CDR3 here is CASSGGGPNQPQHF. CDR3 nucleotide sequence: TGCGCCAGCAGTGGGGGGGGTCCCAATCAGCCCCAGCATTTT.

The J gene is TRBJ2-7, the V gene TRBV20-1, with a tentative D call TRBD2 (5 bases). From germline, CDR1 is DFQATT and CDR2 SNEGSKA (reference sequence). V was cut by 2 bases and J by 5 bases, with 16 bases left in between. The CDR3 sequence is 14 residues long. CDR3 in amino acids: CSARPRTSAHEQYF. The CDR3 nucleotides read TGCAGTGCTAGACCTAGGACTTCAGCCCACGAGCAGTACTTC.

About this clonotype: This sequence may be a read error, since a much larger clone differs from it by one base. The rearrangement uses TRBV7-2 and TRBJ1-2; 7 bases are shared with TRBD1. Germline V lookup: CDR1 SGHTA, CDR2 FQGNSA. The CDR3 contains 15 residues. After removal of 3 bases from V and 3 bases from J, the junction contained 7 bases not matched to a gene. This CDR3 is CASSLEGAGDYGYTF. DNA of the CDR3: TGTGCCAGCAGCTTGGAGGGGGCGGGAGACTATGGCTACACCTTC.

A note on this clonotype: A read error may explain this, as a much larger clone is one base away. The gene calls are TRBV6-5 and TRBJ1-5; D remains unclear. This CDR3 contains 12 residues. The germline gives CDR1 MNHEY, CDR2 SVGAGI. V lost 8 bases and J lost 9, with 14 bases in between. CDR3 residues: CASRHPEGPQHF. The CDR3 nucleotides are TGTGCCAGCCGTCACCCGGAGGGGCCCCAGCATTTT.

In this sample, this clonotype turned up a few times. The junction departs from germline at one end; a sequencing error may be responsible. This chain links TRBV6-5 with TRBJ1-2; 9 bases match TRBD1. Per the germline V gene, CDR1 is MNHEY and CDR2 is SVGAGI. The CDR3 sequence is 13 residues long. The CDR3 DNA sequence: TGTGCCATCAGTTACGGGACAGGGAGTGGCTACACCTTC. It yields the protein CAISYGTGSGYTF.

In its sample, this clonotype was seen many times. Sequence at one end of the junction differs from germline and may be a read error. This chain uses TRBV10-3 with TRBJ2-7; 8 nucleotides agree with TRBD2. The CDR3 runs to 12 residues. From germline, CDR1 is ENHRY and CDR2 SYGVKD. The CDR3: CGTRTSSNEQYF. CDR3 DNA sequence: TGCGGGACGCGGACTAGCTCCAACGAGCAGTACTTC.

This clonotype has a handful of counts. V gene TRBV28 combines with J gene TRBJ1-2, with 7 bases that match TRBD1. This CDR3 region has 14 residues. Germline V gives CDR1 MDHEN, CDR2 SYDVKM. Trimming removed 4 bases from V and 5 bases from J; junction bases left unmatched: 7. As DNA, the CDR3 is TGTGCCAGCAGTTCCGGGACAGCACCATATGGCTACACCTTC. This gives the protein CASSSGTAPYGYTF.

There are many counts of this clonotype. The chain has TRBV7-9 and TRBJ1-2, with D perhaps TRBD1 (6 bases). Germline V lookup: CDR1 SEHNR, CDR2 FQNEAQ (reference sequence). Deletions cut 5 bases from V and 5 bases from J, with 12 bases between. The CDR3 spans 13 residues. The DNA of the CDR3 is TGTGCCAGCAGCCTTAGGACAGCTTATGGCTACACCTTC. Amino acids: CASSLRTAYGYTF.